These 25 T cell receptor beta chains share one sample of origin, sequenced in a study of shared clonotypes between healthy human individuals. Libraries were prepared by immunoSEQ multiplex PCR; TCRdb keeps only in-frame clonotypes and omits some of them. The sample lists 2,500,000 or so clones; less than 95% were seen once. Input material: naive CD4+ T cells from PBMCs. Subset in this sample: CD45RA+ positively selected. The origin of the receptors is a man between 18 and 29 years old in good health. Some clones in this sample may be carry-over from other donors' samples.

V usage is TRBV6-6 and J usage is TRBJ2-7; D is unclear. The CDR3 has 13 amino acids. With 2 bases removed from V and 5 bases from J, the gap between germline ends came to 10 bases. CDR1 and CDR2 (germline): MNHNY, SVGAGI (reference sequence). CDR3 amino acids: CASSYRESNEQYF. DNA for the CDR3: TGTGCCAGCAGTTACAGGGAATCGAACGAGCAGTACTTC.

The J gene is TRBJ1-5, the V gene TRBV21-1. TRBV21-1 counts as a pseudogene. The CDR3 spans 17 residues. As DNA, the CDR3 is TGTGCCAGCAGCCTCCGAGGAAAGAAACATAGCAATCAGCCCCAGCATTTT. Translated: CASSLRGKKHSNQPQHF.

The chain combines TRBV2 with TRBJ2-7, with D possibly being TRBD1 or TRBD2 (6 bases each). Trimming took 0 bases from V and 2 from J, leaving 14 bases between them. This CDR3 contains 16 residues. Looked up from germline, CDR1 is SNHLY and CDR2 is FYNNEI. This CDR3 is CASSEALAGQTYEQYF. The CDR3 region has the DNA TGTGCCAGCAGTGAAGCGTTGGCGGGACAAACCTACGAGCAGTACTTC.

This chain joins TRBV6-6 and TRBJ1-2; the D is unclear. V lost 0 bases, J lost 1 base, and 12 bases lay in between. Germline V CDR1 and CDR2: MNHNY, SVGAGI (reference sequence). The CDR3 has 16 amino acids. DNA for the CDR3: TGTGCCAGCAGTTACTCGCGCAGCAATGATAACTATGGCTACACCTTC. Translating it yields CASSYSRSNDNYGYTF.

The gene calls are TRBV7-9 and TRBJ2-7, with TRBD2 matching over 8 bases. Germline lookup yields CDR1 SEHNR and CDR2 FQNEAQ (reference sequence). Unmatched junction bases numbered 7, after V lost 3 bases and J lost 0 bases. CDR3 length: 16 residues. In DNA form, the CDR3 reads TGTGCCAGCAGCTTCCGGGGGGGTCAAAGCTCCTACGAGCAGTACTTC. This codes for CASSFRGGQSSYEQYF. Full variable domain (outside the CDR3, taken from reference TRBV7-9 and TRBJ2-7): DTGVSQNPRHKITKRGQNVTFRCDPISEHNRLYWYRQTLGQGPEFLTYFQNEAQLEKSRLLSDRFSAERPKGSFSTLEIQRTEQGDSAMYLCASSFRGGQSSYEQYFGPGTRLTVT.

CDR3 in amino acids: CSVGRLAGTYEQYF. The CDR3 DNA follows: TGCAGCGTTGGACGACTAGCGGGAACCTACGAGCAGTACTTC. The chain has TRBV29-1 and TRBJ2-7, with 11 bases matching TRBD2. V gave up 4 bases and J gave up 2 bases; unmatched junction bases: 4. The CDR3 has 14 amino acids. The germline V gene has CDR1 SQVTM and CDR2 ANQGSEA.

The rearrangement links TRBV28 to TRBJ2-2, with TRBD1 matching 7 bases. V shed 5 bases, J shed 5 bases, and the junction held 8 bases outside the gene matches. The CDR3 runs to 15 residues. The germline V gene has CDR1 MDHEN and CDR2 SYDVKM. CDR3 region: CASSTTGIYTGELFF. The CDR3 DNA reads TGTGCCAGCAGTACGACAGGGATATATACCGGGGAGCTGTTTTTT.

The chain combines TRBV5-4 with TRBJ2-3, with no clear D. Germline CDR1 and CDR2: SGHNT and YYREEE (reference sequence). The CDR3 totals 15 residues. V dropped 0 bases and J dropped 1 base, with 9 bases sitting between them. The CDR3 spells CASSLEPERTDTQYF. DNA of the CDR3: TGTGCCAGCAGCTTGGAACCGGAACGCACAGATACGCAGTATTTT. The whole variable domain, remainder taken from reference TRBV5-4 and TRBJ2-3, is ETGVTQSPTHLIKTRGQQVTLRCSSQSGHNTVSWYQQALGQGPQFIFQYYREEENGRGNFPPRFSGLQFPNYSSELNVNALELDDSALYLCASSLEPERTDTQYFGPGTRLTVL.

The J gene is TRBJ2-7, the V gene TRBV28; 10 bases line up with TRBD2. The length of the CDR3 is 13 residues. Germline assignment: CDR1 MDHEN and CDR2 SYDVKM. The J segment lost 3 bases and the V segment lost 7 bases, leaving 3 bases of the junction unmatched. The CDR3 DNA reads as TGTGCCAGCAAGAAGCGGGAGGGCTACGAGCAGTACTTC. This gives the protein CASKKREGYEQYF.

CDR3 coding DNA: TGTGCCAGTAGATTGACAGGGGGTGGAGCCGGGGAGCTGTTTTTT. This gives the protein CASRLTGGGAGELFF. This chain uses TRBV19 with TRBJ2-2, with 9 nucleotides matching TRBD1. Germline-derived CDR1 and CDR2 are LNHDA and SQIVND (reference sequence). The CDR3 extends over 15 amino acids. With 6 bases clipped from V and 6 bases from J, the junction kept 8 bases outside the gene matches.

With regard to this clone: Distinct nucleotide sequences in the sample also encode this CDR3. The chain has TRBV9 and TRBJ2-5; the D is unclear. Germline loops: CDR1 SGDLS, CDR2 YYNGEE. The CDR3 contains 13 residues. V lost 3 bases and J lost 2, with 8 bases in between. As DNA, the CDR3 is TGTGCCAGCAGCGCCAGTGATCAAGAGACCCAGTACTTC. This encodes CASSASDQETQYF.

The CDR3 nucleotides read TGTGCCAGCAGTGGGACAGGGGGCGCCTTGAGTAATCAGCCCCAGCATTTT. Its translation is CASSGTGGALSNQPQHF. The rearrangement joins TRBV6-1 to TRBJ1-5, with TRBD1 matching over 11 bases. V lost 4 bases and J lost 4; bases outside the gene matches: 9. The CDR3 runs to 17 residues. Germline V gene data show CDR1 as MNHNS and CDR2 as SASEGT.

Turning to this clone: Other nucleotide sequences in the sample specify the same CDR3. This chain links TRBV5-1 with TRBJ2-2, with 11 positions matching TRBD1. The germline V gene has CDR1 SGHRS and CDR2 YFSETQ. J lost 3 bases, V lost 4 bases, and 2 bases had no gene match. The CDR3 extends over 15 amino acids. Written as DNA, the CDR3 is TGCGCCAGCAGCCTGGGACAGGGGGACACCGGGGAGCTGTTTTTT. Protein: CASSLGQGDTGELFF.

This clone has only one observation. The chain employs TRBV4-3 and TRBJ2-7; D gene unclear. Trimming shortened V by 2 bases and J by 2 bases, and 13 bases separated the two germline ends. The CDR3 is made up of 15 amino acids. Germline V gene sequence: CDR1 LGHNA, CDR2 YSLEER. Written as DNA, the CDR3 is TGCGCCAGCAGCCAAAGCACTAATCCTGCCTACGAGCAGTACTTC. This sequence encodes CASSQSTNPAYEQYF.

This clone occurred once. The rearrangement links TRBV7-8 to TRBJ2-1, with D hard to call. The V end lost 1 base, the J end lost 7 bases, and 20 bases lay between the germline ends. Germline-derived CDR1 and CDR2 are SGHVS and FQNEAQ. The CDR3 has 17 residues. As DNA, the CDR3 is TGTGCCAGCAGCTTAGGGTCTTTTTTTCAGGTAGGGAATGAGCAGTTCTTC. This encodes CASSLGSFFQVGNEQFF. Filled out from reference TRBV7-8 and TRBJ2-1, the complete variable domain reads GAGVSQSPRYKVAKRGQDVALRCDPISGHVSLFWYQQALGQGPEFLTYFQNEAQLDKSGLPSDRFFAERPEGSVSTLKIQRTQQEDSAVYLCASSLGSFFQVGNEQFFGPGTRLTVL.

This chain joins TRBV2 and TRBJ2-1, with TRBD1 as a possible D gene (7 bases). Germline V gene sequence: CDR1 SNHLY, CDR2 FYNNEI. The CDR3 loop spans 14 amino acids. Trimming cost V 2 bases and J 3 bases, with 8 bases left between them. The DNA of the CDR3 is TGTGCCAGCAGTGAACAGGGGGGCTACAATGAGCAGTTCTTC. This encodes CASSEQGGYNEQFF.

This chain uses TRBV27 with TRBJ2-7; 8 bases are a match to TRBD2. The junction had 12 bases not matched to a gene; V was cut back by 5 bases and J by 3 bases. Germline V gene data show CDR1 as MNHEY and CDR2 as SMNVEV (reference sequence). This CDR3 is 16 amino acids long. The CDR3 protein is CASSRLSGNSFYEQYF. The CDR3 coding sequence is TGTGCCAGCAGTAGGCTTAGCGGGAACTCCTTCTACGAGCAGTACTTC.

This clone was observed once. The V and J genes are TRBV9 and TRBJ1-4, with 7 bases aligning to TRBD1. Germline V lookup: CDR1 SGDLS, CDR2 YYNGEE. J was trimmed by 7 bases and V by 3 bases; bases with no gene match: 12. This CDR3 is 16 amino acids long. CDR3 bases: TGTGCCAGCAGCGCACAACGAGGGGGCGCGGGTGAAAAACTGTTTTTT. Translated, it gives CASSAQRGGAGEKLFF.

The chain carries TRBV4-1 and TRBJ2-1, with TRBD2 identical over 11 bases. The CDR3 spans 19 residues. Unmatched junction bases numbered 10, after V lost 0 bases and J lost 3 bases. CDR1 MGHRA and CDR2 YSYEKL come from the germline V gene. The CDR3 DNA reads as TGCGCCAGCAGCCAAGAGGTTATGCGGGGACTAGCGGACTACAATGAGCAGTTCTTC. It yields the protein CASSQEVMRGLADYNEQFF.

This rearrangement joins TRBV4-3 to TRBJ2-2; no firm D call. V was trimmed by 2 bases and J by 7 bases, leaving 11 bases between them. Germline V gene lookup returns CDR1 LGHNA and CDR2 YSLEER. This CDR3 region has 14 residues. The CDR3 DNA reads as TGCGCCAGCAGCCAACCCTCGTCGGACGGGGAGCTGTTTTTT. This gives the protein CASSQPSSDGELFF.

J is TRBJ1-3 and V is TRBV4-3; D remains ambiguous. Germline loops: CDR1 LGHNA, CDR2 YSLEER. The CDR3 has 13 residues. Trimming took 0 bases from V and 4 from J, leaving 4 bases between them. CDR3 nucleotide sequence: TGCGCCAGCAGCCAAGACCTGGGAAACACCATATATTTT. This encodes CASSQDLGNTIYF.

This rearrangement joins TRBV7-8 to TRBJ1-1; D ambiguous. This CDR3 has 16 amino acids. Trimming removed 5 bases at V and 5 bases at J, with 21 bases between. CDR1 is SGHVS and CDR2 is FQNEAQ in the germline V gene. The chain's CDR3 is CASSPQDYGLGTEAFF. The CDR3, as DNA: TGTGCCAGCAGCCCCCAGGACTACGGCCTGGGAACTGAAGCTTTCTTT.

The gene calls are TRBV19 and TRBJ1-4; 9 nucleotides align to TRBD1. Germline assignment: CDR1 LNHDA and CDR2 SQIVND (reference sequence). V lost 5 bases to trimming and J lost 3 bases; unmatched junction nucleotides: 4. The CDR3 covers 15 residues. The CDR3 spells CASSPGQGSNEKLFF. CDR3 bases: TGTGCCAGTAGTCCCGGACAGGGGTCTAATGAAAAACTGTTTTTT.

This chain connects TRBV25-1 to TRBJ2-6; 8 positions agree with TRBD1. J was trimmed by 2 bases and V by 3 bases; bases with no gene match: 6. Germline CDR1 reads MGHDK; CDR2 reads SYGVNS. The CDR3 is 17 amino acids. The CDR3 nucleotides are TGTGCCAGCAGTGAGTTCAGGACAGGGCCTGGGGCCAACGTCCTGACTTTC. It yields the protein CASSEFRTGPGANVLTF.

V and J are TRBV5-1 and TRBJ2-7; D gene uncertain. The length of the CDR3 is 13 residues. V gave up 0 bases and J gave up 6 bases, with 10 bases separating them. Germline lookup yields CDR1 SGHRS and CDR2 YFSETQ. The CDR3 loop is CASSLGVWGEQYF. Here the CDR3 DNA reads TGCGCCAGCAGCTTGGGAGTCTGGGGCGAGCAGTACTTC.